A selection of T cell receptor beta chains follows, all from one sample in a study of human T cells and chemical hapten exposure. Each CDR3 protein gets one entry after TCRdb re-called the RACE reads with MiXCR. Altogether some 88,000 distinct CDR3 sequences are present, 8% to 13% being singletons, with the ten largest covering around 2.2%. Here the sequenced sample was whole blood, taken in connection with sensitization to the hapten diphenylcyclopropenone (DPC). These receptors originate from a man aged 40-49 years with alopecia areata. Some clones in this sample may be carry-over from other donors' samples. Both conserved end residues are part of each CDR3. D genes are given only for firm matches. Clone size is shown for a subset of rows, as once, few, many or a class of expanded clone.

v_gene	j_gene	abundance	d_gene	CDR3nt	CDR3aa
TRBV12-3/TRBV12-4	TRBJ1-4	few	NA	TGTGCCAGCAGTCCCCGACGGCCCTTTAATGAAAAACTGTTTTTT	CASSPRRPFNEKLFF
TRBV25-1	TRBJ1-2	few	NA	TGTGCCAGCAGTGAAAATAACTATGGCTACACCTTC	CASSENNYGYTF
TRBV24-1	TRBJ2-1	NA	TRBD2	TGTGCCACCAGTGATGGTCTAGCGGGCTTGGAGGCGAGACAGTTCTTC	CATSDGLAGLEARQFF
TRBV6-6	TRBJ2-5	NA	NA	TGTGCCAGCAGTGACCGGGGAGTTCAAGAGACCCAGTACTTC	CASSDRGVQETQYF
TRBV28	TRBJ1-2	many	NA	TGTGCCAGCAGTTCTCATGCCACAAAGGGCTACACCTTC	CASSSHATKGYTF
TRBV6-5	TRBJ2-1	few	NA	TGTGCCAGCAGTTACTCGACTCTGAATGAGCAGTTCTTC	CASSYSTLNEQFF
TRBV6-2/TRBV6-3	TRBJ1-1	few	NA	TGTGCCTCCCGACACAACACTGAAGCTTTCTTT	CASRHNTEAFF
TRBV5-1	TRBJ2-3	NA	TRBD2	TGCGCCAGCAGCCTCGTTAGCGGGAGGGCCTTGACAGATACGCAGTATTTT	CASSLVSGRALTDTQYF
TRBV9	TRBJ2-1	many	NA	TGTGCCAGCAGCGTAGGTTCGGACGGGGTCTACAATGAGCAGTTCTTC	CASSVGSDGVYNEQFF
TRBV20-1	TRBJ2-1	few	NA	TGCAGTGCTAGAGGGGGGCAGGGCGAAAGCGGTGAGCAGTTCTTC	CSARGGQGESGEQFF
TRBV5-1	TRBJ2-3	NA	TRBD1	TGCGCCAGCAGCTTGACAGGGGCCCCCATCACAGATACGCAGTATTTT	CASSLTGAPITDTQYF
TRBV9	TRBJ2-1	few	NA	TGTGCCAGCAGCGTAACGGGACTGGACTACAATGAGCAGTTCTTC	CASSVTGLDYNEQFF
TRBV7-2	TRBJ2-5	few	NA	TGTGCCAGCAGCAGGTCGTCTTCTCATCAGACCCAGTACTTC	CASSRSSSHQTQYF
TRBV6-2/TRBV6-3	TRBJ1-5	many	NA	TGTGCCAGCAGTTACTCTGGCAGAAATCAGCCCCAGCATTTT	CASSYSGRNQPQHF
TRBV21-1	TRBJ2-1	few	NA	TGTGCCAGCAGCAAAAATGGGGGTCTCTACAATGAGCAGTTCTTC	CASSKNGGLYNEQFF
TRBV7-2	TRBJ2-3	many	NA	TGTGCCAGCAGCTTAGGGGCTGATACGCAGTATTTT	CASSLGADTQYF